This T cell receptor beta chain was documented in a study of immune heterogeneity within non-small cell lung tumors. General observations from the study: Tumor sites within a patient were found to share identical dominant CDR3 beta clonotypes, and site-unique high-frequency clones were also present.

With 32 V and 13 J primers, multiplex PCR amplified the TCR beta CDR3. TCRdb called the multiplex PCR reads again in MiXCR, with one record for every CDR3 protein. The sample holds 20,000 to 25,000 distinct CDR3 sequences, roughly 30% seen once. This clonotype appeared a few times. Its antigen is currently unknown. Per sample, about 600 ng of bulk tumor genomic DNA was the template used. Several biopsies per primary tumor were taken during surgery, spaced as far apart as possible. Enrolled individuals presented with untreated, newly diagnosed non-small cell lung cancer and received curative surgery. Having surgery with curative intent, the donors were patients newly diagnosed with non-small cell lung cancer. V dropped 4 bases and J dropped 0 bases, with 9 bases sitting between them. CDR3 length: 14 amino acids. Germline CDR1 is SGHTA and CDR2 is FQGNSA.

The chain uses TRBV7-2 and TRBJ1-1; D is undetermined. The sequence came from a man in his forties with non-small cell lung cancer. Sequencing was carried out using lung tumor tissue. DNA of the CDR3: TGTGCCAGCAGCTCCCCCAGCATGAACACTGAAGCTTTCTTT. Translation: CASSSPSMNTEAFF. Full variable domain (outside the CDR3, taken from reference TRBV7-2 and TRBJ1-1): GAGVSQSPSNKVTEKGKDVELRCDPISGHTALYWYRQSLGQGLEFLIYFQGNSAPDKSGLPSDRFSAERTGGSVSTLTIQRTQQEDSAVYLCASSSPSMNTEAFFGQGTRLTVV.